This TCR beta chain was documented in a study of blood T cell repertoires in COVID-19. Assay used: immunoSEQ multiplex PCR; TCRdb lists only in-frame clones, some missing. The sample shows approximately 51,000 clones, about 85% of them seen only once. This CDR3 has 14 amino acids. In germline, CDR1 is SGHRS, CDR2 YFSETQ. V lost 4 bases to trimming and J lost 7 bases; unmatched junction nucleotides: 6. The receptor comes from a human donor in a cohort sampled during active COVID-19. The chain recombines TRBV5-1 with TRBJ1-5, with TRBD1 matching 9 bases. Sequenced material: peripheral blood. This CDR3 is CASSTTGGQQPQHF. As DNA, the CDR3 is TGCGCCAGCAGCACGACAGGGGGGCAGCAGCCCCAGCATTTT.